This T cell receptor (beta chain) is drawn from a study of T-cell reconstitution after alpha-beta-depleted transplantation in children. Study-wide results and limits: Most T-cell counts and diversity one year after the transplant came from T cells that were newly produced. Two months or so post-transplant, alpha-beta T cells reportedly derived from several hundred expanded graft clones. Recipient T cells and thymic progenitors that survived were the source of the high TCRbeta diversity seen at day 60 in some patients.

This sample's TCRbeta library carried unique molecular identifier barcodes. TCRdb fed the PCR reads into MiXCR, producing one record per CDR3 protein. This sample has around 450,000 distinct CDR3 sequences, with 15% to 20% found just once. Only a few counts were recorded for this clonotype. Antigen: not known. There are 13 residues in the CDR3. V lost 4 bases and J lost 6; bases outside the gene matches: 4. Per the germline V gene, CDR1 is SEHNR and CDR2 is FQNEAQ (reference sequence). Sequenced material: PBMCs, mostly from graft donor cells, taken 360 days after TCRalphabeta/CD19-depleted stem cell transplant. The TCR was taken from a boy under three years old who had a stem cell transplant for Wiskott-Aldrich syndrome, so the T cells may come from the graft donor. The chain employs TRBV7-9 and TRBJ2-3, with 7 bases that match TRBD2. CDR3 nucleotide sequence: TGTGCCAGCAGCTCGCGGGAGACGGATACGCAGTATTTT. It is translated as CASSSRETDTQYF.